This record concerns one TCR beta chain sequence. Its cognate antigen is unknown. Using the 5' RACE reads, TCRdb records one entry per CDR3 protein without DNA. This table holds 150,000 to 200,000 distinct CDR3 sequences. The data were taken from a study of monozygotic twins with inflammatory bowel disease. Study-level results: The authors could not tell different T cell subtypes apart. For IBD patients, clonotypes shared with others were fewer than for healthy twins, especially with disease activity.

CDR3 size: 14 residues. Germline assignment: CDR1 LNHNV and CDR2 YYDKDF (reference sequence). The chain links TRBV15 to TRBJ1-1. This TCR was sampled from a human donor with ulcerative colitis or Crohn's disease, or a healthy co-twin of an affected twin (not recorded which). The sequenced sample was blood. The CDR3 protein is CATSRGKEGTEAFF. Drawing the rest from reference TRBV15 and TRBJ1-1, the complete variable domain is DAMVIQNPRYQVTQFGKPVTLSCSQTLNHNVMYWYQQKSSQAPKLLFHYYDKDFNNEADTPDNFQSRRPNTSFCFLDIRSPGLGDTAMYLCATSRGKEGTEAFFGQGTRLTVV.